One and the same sample provided the 9 T cell receptor beta chains below, sequenced in a study of CD8+CD57+ T cells in acquired aplastic anemia. Profiles of TCR beta VDJ and CDR3 were generated from a genomic DNA template. TCRdb ran MiXCR on the reads and lists one entry per CDR3 protein. The table includes over 100,000 distinct CDR3 sequences, less than 45% detected once. Sequencing was carried out using sorted CD4+, CD8+, or CD8+CD57+ T cells (not recorded which) from PBMCs. Every receptor here comes from a human donor in good health, serving as a control.

This clonotype was observed a few times. A much larger clone lies one base from this, so it may be a read error. No conserved phenylalanine or tryptophan is present at the end of the CDR3, so a read error is the likely explanation. The rearrangement links TRBV29-1 to TRBJ1-1; the D gene is possibly TRBD1 (6 bases). The V end was cut by 3 bases, the J end by 4 bases, with 9 bases between. The CDR3 totals 12 residues. Per germline, CDR1 SQVTM and CDR2 ANQGSEA. The chain's CDR3 is CSVDKGVTEAFS. The CDR3 DNA is TGCAGCGTTGATAAGGGGGTCACTGAAGCTTTCTCT.

CDR3 in DNA: TGCAGTTACGAGGCGGGGGGTTTTAGCACAGATACGCAGTATTTT. It codes for CSYEAGGFSTDTQYF. The rearrangement joins TRBV20-1 to TRBJ2-3; 8 nucleotides line up with TRBD2. Germline V gene data show CDR1 as DFQATT and CDR2 as SNEGSKA (reference sequence). J was trimmed by 0 bases and V by 8 bases; bases with no gene match: 10. This CDR3 is 15 amino acids long.

The chain combines TRBV20-1 with TRBJ1-6; D is unclear. The germline gives CDR1 DFQATT, CDR2 SNEGSKA (reference sequence). CDR3 length: 16 residues. V gave up 3 bases and J gave up 0 bases, with 12 bases separating them. CDR3 in amino acids: CSASSGFLSYNSPLHF. CDR3 sequence (DNA): TGCAGTGCTAGCTCCGGGTTTCTCTCCTATAATTCACCCCTCCACTTT.

The J gene is TRBJ2-7, the V gene TRBV10-2; D remains ambiguous. Germline values: CDR1 WSHSY, CDR2 SAAADI. The CDR3 has 15 amino acids. V was cut by 6 bases and J by 3 bases, with 18 bases left in between. CDR3 sequence: CASSPSPHGDYEQYF. CDR3 in DNA: TGCGCCAGCAGCCCCAGCCCACACGGAGACTACGAGCAGTACTTC.

This clonotype was seen ten or more times. The CDR3 DNA reads as TGCGCCAGCAGCGCAACCCTAGACTACGAGCAGTACTTC. Amino acids: CASSATLDYEQYF. This chain uses TRBV10-2 with TRBJ2-7; D remains unclear. Germline V lookup: CDR1 WSHSY, CDR2 SAAADI. The V end lost 6 bases, the J end lost 3 bases, and 12 bases lay between the germline ends. The CDR3 contains 13 residues.

On this clonotype: A read error may explain this, as a much larger clone is one base away. The CDR3 loop is CASSPWNSGNTGELIF. The CDR3 nucleotides are TGCGCCAGCAGTCCCTGGAATAGCGGCAACACCGGGGAGCTGATTTTT. This chain uses TRBV5-1 with TRBJ2-2, with D tentatively TRBD2 (6 bases). There are 16 residues in the CDR3. CDR1 and CDR2 from the germline V gene are SGHRS and YFSETQ. The full variable domain, completed using reference TRBV5-1 and TRBJ2-2, is KAGVTQTPRYLIKTRGQQVTLSCSPISGHRSVSWYQQTPGQGLQFLFEYFSETQRNKGNFPGRFSGRQFSNSRSEMNVSTLELGDSALYLCASSPWNSGNTGELIFGEGSRLTVL.

This clonotype was observed many times. The V call is TRBV29-1, the J call TRBJ1-1; possible D gene TRBD1, 5 bases. Germline V gene sequence: CDR1 SQVTM, CDR2 ANQGSEA. The CDR3 length is 12 residues. V lost 5 bases and J 5 bases, leaving 12 bases between the germline ends. The CDR3 loop is CSVIVAGTEAFF. CDR3 coding DNA: TGCAGCGTTATAGTTGCAGGGACTGAAGCTTTCTTT.

The V gene is TRBV7-2, the J gene TRBJ2-7; the D is unclear. Looked up from germline, CDR1 is SGHTA and CDR2 is FQGNSA. Trimming cost V 6 bases and J 0 bases, with 9 bases left between them. The CDR3 length is 13 residues. CDR3 in amino acids: CASRDGSSYEQYF. The CDR3 DNA follows: TGTGCCAGCAGGGACGGCTCCTCCTACGAGCAGTACTTC. The entire variable domain, with the rest obtained from reference TRBV7-2 and TRBJ2-7, is as follows: GAGVSQSPSNKVTEKGKDVELRCDPISGHTALYWYRQSLGQGLEFLIYFQGNSAPDKSGLPSDRFSAERTGGSVSTLTIQRTQQEDSAVYLCASRDGSSYEQYFGPGTRLTVT.

Ten or more counts support this clonotype. The chain recombines TRBV6-1 with TRBJ2-7; 13 bases align to TRBD2. The CDR3 consists of 13 residues. The V and J ends lost 8 bases and 5 bases, in that order; junction bases with no gene match: 3. CDR1 is MNHNS and CDR2 is SASEGT in the germline V gene. The CDR3 nucleotides are TGTGCCAGCGTTGGACTAGCGGGAGACGAGCAGTACTTC. The encoded protein is CASVGLAGDEQYF.